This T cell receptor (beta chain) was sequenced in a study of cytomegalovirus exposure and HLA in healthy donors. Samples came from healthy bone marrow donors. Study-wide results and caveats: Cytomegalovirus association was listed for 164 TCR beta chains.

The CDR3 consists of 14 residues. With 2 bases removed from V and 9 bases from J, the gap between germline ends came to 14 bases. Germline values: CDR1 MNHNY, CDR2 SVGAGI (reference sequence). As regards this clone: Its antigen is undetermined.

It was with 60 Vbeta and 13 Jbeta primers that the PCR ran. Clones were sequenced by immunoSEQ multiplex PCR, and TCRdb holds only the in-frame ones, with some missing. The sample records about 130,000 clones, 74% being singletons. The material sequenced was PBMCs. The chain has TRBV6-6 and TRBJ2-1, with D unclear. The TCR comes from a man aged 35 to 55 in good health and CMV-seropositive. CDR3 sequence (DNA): TGTGCCAGCAGTTACCAGACACGTCCTGCTGAGCAGTTCTTC. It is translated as CASSYQTRPAEQFF.